Below, 31 T cell receptor beta chains from the same sample are listed, as sequenced in a study of blood T cells in healthy people across ages. Alongside a J-beta primer mix, a sample-barcoded 5' primer served in a second PCR lasting about 7 to 12 cycles. TCRdb reprocessed the 5' RACE reads with MiXCR, giving one entry per CDR3 protein. The sample shows some 760,000 distinct CDR3 sequences, roughly 25% of them seen only once. These same data were also listed under a study on T cells of mothers and their children.

The sequencing sample was made of blood. These receptor sequences come from a boy between 10 and 17 years old in good health.

There are a few counts of this clonotype. This chain links TRBV12-3 or TRBV12-4 with TRBJ1-1; D remains unclear. The CDR3 extends over 13 amino acids. Trimming pared 6 bases from V and 6 bases from J, leaving 14 bases between. The CDR3 region has the DNA TGTGCCAGCAGCCCAGGACTGGGTCCTGAAGCTTTCTTT. It codes for CASSPGLGPEAFF.

This clonotype has a handful of counts. The rearrangement links TRBV13 to TRBJ2-3; possibly TRBD2 for D (6 bases). V gave up 5 bases and J gave up 4 bases, with 10 bases separating them. Germline V gene sequence: CDR1 PRHDT, CDR2 FYEKMQ (reference sequence). The CDR3 loop spans 13 amino acids. The CDR3 DNA reads as TGTGCCAGCAGCACGGGGGACCCAGATACGCAGTATTTT. This encodes CASSTGDPDTQYF.

This clonotype was detected a few times. The genes are TRBV6-5 and TRBJ1-2, with D perhaps TRBD1 (6 bases). CDR1 and CDR2 from the germline V gene are MNHEY and SVGAGI. Trimming left V 6 bases short and J 4 bases short, with 15 bases between. The CDR3 has 14 amino acids. CDR3 sequence reads: CASSGTPRLYGYTF. Here the CDR3 DNA reads TGTGCCAGCAGCGGGACACCTCGCCTCTATGGCTACACCTTC.

The CDR3 DNA follows: TGTGCCAGCAGCTCCAGCGGGACTACTAGCACAGATACGCAGTATTTT. It is translated as CASSSSGTTSTDTQYF. The V gene is TRBV7-8, the J gene TRBJ2-3, with 7 bases matching TRBD2. The J segment lost 0 bases and the V segment lost 4 bases, leaving 7 bases of the junction unmatched. The CDR3 consists of 16 residues. Germline CDR1 reads SGHVS; CDR2 reads FQNEAQ.

There are a few counts of this clonotype. The gene calls are TRBV12-3 or TRBV12-4 and TRBJ2-5; tentatively, D is TRBD1 or TRBD2 (5 bases each). The J call could be wrong; TRBJ2-7 is a better fit for the DNA end. This CDR3 has 14 amino acids. CDR3 sequence (DNA): TGTGCCAGCAGCATTGGGGACCTAGCCTACGAGCAGTACTTC. It codes for CASSIGDLAYEQYF.

This clonotype was counted a few times. The chain couples TRBV15 to TRBJ2-6; D is unclear. Per the germline V gene, CDR1 is LNHNV and CDR2 is YYDKDF (reference sequence). The CDR3 spans 13 residues. The V end lost 6 bases, the J end lost 1 base, and 4 bases lay between the germline ends. CDR3 amino acids: CATRESGANVLTF. The CDR3 bases are TGTGCCACCAGGGAATCTGGGGCCAACGTCCTGACTTTC.

The chain carries TRBV20-1 and TRBJ2-5; D is undetermined. The assigned J gene may be wrong: the sequence end matches TRBJ2-7 better. The CDR3 length is 12 residues. Germline loops: CDR1 DFQATT, CDR2 SNEGSKA (reference sequence). The CDR3 DNA reads TGCAGTGCCACTTGGGGAACCTACGAGCAGTACTTC. Translating it yields CSATWGTYEQYF.

This clonotype was recorded a few times. The junction departs from germline at one end; a sequencing error may be responsible. The J gene is TRBJ1-2, the V gene TRBV12-3 or TRBV12-4; 8 nucleotides line up with TRBD1. This CDR3 comprises 17 residues. CDR3 residues: CASSLRQGKLANYGYIF. The CDR3 region has the DNA TGTGCCAGCAGTCTGAGACAGGGGAAGTTAGCTAACTATGGCTACATCTTC.

The chain joins TRBV29-1 to TRBJ2-5, with D tentatively TRBD1 or TRBD2 (5 bases each). The CDR3 consists of 14 residues. The V gene's germline CDR1 is SQVTM and CDR2 ANQGSEA. The ends were cut back, 6 bases at V and 2 bases at J, with 16 bases in the middle. CDR3 coding DNA: TGCAGCGTCCACCCCGGGGCGGGTCAAGAGACCCAGTACTTC. Amino acids: CSVHPGAGQETQYF.

V usage is TRBV27 and J usage is TRBJ1-2, with a possible D match to TRBD1 (6 bases). Germline V CDR1 and CDR2: MNHEY, SMNVEV (reference sequence). This CDR3 spans 17 amino acids. V lost 4 bases and J lost 4, with 22 bases in between. This CDR3 reads CASSSETGLGLFYGYTF. The CDR3 region has the DNA TGTGCCAGCAGTTCCGAGACAGGTTTAGGCCTATTCTATGGCTACACCTTC.

V gene TRBV11-2 combines with J gene TRBJ2-2, with D hard to call. The CDR3 extends over 12 amino acids. Trimming removed 2 bases at V and 5 bases at J, with 3 bases between. CDR1 and CDR2 from the germline V gene are SGHAT and FQNNGV. The CDR3 DNA follows: TGTGCCAGCAGCTTAAAGACCGGGGAGCTGTTTTTT. Residues: CASSLKTGELFF.

This clonotype was seen a few times. The chain links TRBV28 to TRBJ1-1; D ambiguous. Deletions cut 9 bases from V and 0 bases from J, with 8 bases between. Germline-derived CDR1 and CDR2 are MDHEN and SYDVKM. This CDR3 comprises 12 residues. The CDR3: CARSDMNTEAFF. The CDR3 coding sequence is TGTGCCAGGTCAGACATGAACACTGAAGCTTTCTTT.

This clonotype was detected only a few times. V gene TRBV10-3 combines with J gene TRBJ2-1; 8 positions agree with TRBD1. The CDR3 extends over 15 amino acids. Germline CDR1 ENHRY, CDR2 SYGVKD. Trimming took 2 bases from V and 3 from J; bases not matched to a gene: 3. For the CDR3, the DNA is TGTGCCATCAGTGAGGCAGGGGGCGTCTACAATGAGCAGTTCTTC. Amino acid sequence: CAISEAGGVYNEQFF.

This clonotype came up a few times. The rearrangement joins TRBV10-3 to TRBJ1-6; D ambiguous. The V end lost 3 bases, the J end lost 3 bases, and 3 bases lay between the germline ends. CDR1 is ENHRY and CDR2 is SYGVKD in the germline V gene. The CDR3 is 13 amino acids. CDR3 sequence (DNA): TGTGCCATCAGTGACAGCTATAATTCACCCCTCCACTTT. This codes for CAISDSYNSPLHF.

This clonotype has more than one count but fewer than ten. V is TRBV10-3 and J is TRBJ2-5, with D perhaps matching TRBD2 (6 bases). The tail of the sequence fits TRBJ2-7 better, so the J call may be wrong. From germline, CDR1 is ENHRY and CDR2 SYGVKD. This CDR3 region has 14 residues. Written as DNA, the CDR3 is TGTGCCATCGCAATGCGAGAGGAGGGGAGCGAGCAGTACTTC. It encodes CAIAMREEGSEQYF.

This clonotype was seen more than once but under ten times. The chain combines TRBV9 with TRBJ2-3; 7 bases align to TRBD2. The CDR3 is made up of 15 amino acids. Per the germline V gene, CDR1 is SGDLS and CDR2 is YYNGEE. The junction had 7 bases not matched to a gene; V was cut back by 4 bases and J by 2 bases. CDR3 residues: CASSSGTTTTDTQYF. CDR3 in DNA: TGTGCCAGCAGCTCTGGGACTACCACCACAGATACGCAGTATTTT.

This clonotype was detected only a few times. J is TRBJ2-3 and V is TRBV7-2, with 8 nucleotides matching TRBD1. The CDR3 extends over 13 amino acids. CDR1 is SGHTA and CDR2 is FQGNSA in the germline V gene. The J segment lost 4 bases and the V segment lost 5 bases, leaving 2 bases of the junction unmatched. The CDR3 region is CASSRTGSDTQYF. Written as DNA, the CDR3 is TGTGCCAGCAGCCGGACAGGGTCAGATACGCAGTATTTT.

V usage is TRBV19 and J usage is TRBJ2-7; weak D call: TRBD2 (5 bases). Germline V gene lookup returns CDR1 LNHDA and CDR2 SQIVND (reference sequence). Trimming pared 5 bases from V and 4 bases from J, leaving 18 bases between. This CDR3 region has 15 residues. The CDR3, as DNA: TGTGCCAGTAGTCCATCGACGGGATCCATTTACGAGCAGTACTTC. As protein: CASSPSTGSIYEQYF.

The rearrangement links TRBV12-3 or TRBV12-4 to TRBJ2-7; TRBD1 is a possible D gene (6 bases). The CDR3 has 15 residues. V gave up 3 bases and J gave up 1 base, with 13 bases separating them. Written as DNA, the CDR3 is TGTGCCAGCAGTTTTAGGGGGAGAAGGTCCTACGAGCAGTACTTC. It codes for CASSFRGRRSYEQYF.

The count of this clonotype is one. This CDR3 is CSASSQSKNIQYF. The CDR3 DNA is TGCAGTGCTAGTAGCCAGTCCAAAAACATTCAGTACTTC. This sequence joins TRBV20-1 and TRBJ2-4; D gene uncertain. Germline V gives CDR1 DFQATT, CDR2 SNEGSKA (reference sequence). This CDR3 has 13 amino acids. V gave up 3 bases and J gave up 2 bases, with 8 bases separating them.

This clonotype was observed a few times. This rearrangement joins TRBV28 to TRBJ1-5; 11 bases are a match to TRBD1. CDR1 and CDR2 (germline): MDHEN, SYDVKM. The CDR3 length is 16 residues. Trimming removed 6 bases from V and 5 bases from J; junction bases left unmatched: 9. As DNA, the CDR3 is TGTGCCAGCAGCGTGGGGACAGGGGGAAATTATCAGCCCCAGCATTTT. It specifies CASSVGTGGNYQPQHF.

As for this clonotype: The junction differs from germline at one of its ends, possibly a read error. This sequence joins TRBV10-3 and TRBJ2-1; 9 bases align to TRBD2. Germline loops: CDR1 ENHRY, CDR2 SYGVKD. CDR3 length: 13 residues. CDR3 DNA: TGTGCCACAGAGGGAGCGGGAGGATATCTCCTAGACTTC. Protein: CATEGAGGYLLDF.

The chain has TRBV5-5 and TRBJ2-1, with D uncertain. Germline CDR1 SGHKS, CDR2 YYEKEE (reference sequence). Trimming removed 0 bases at V and 1 base at J, with 11 bases between. The CDR3 consists of 16 residues. DNA of the CDR3: TGTGCCAGCAGCTTGGGCTACAGCCTATCCTACAATGAGCAGTTCTTC. Its translation: CASSLGYSLSYNEQFF.

The table lists this clonotype with a few counts. The V and J genes are TRBV7-2 and TRBJ2-1; TRBD2 aligns across 11 bases. CDR1 and CDR2 (germline): SGHTA, FQGNSA. The junction had 8 bases not matched to a gene; V was cut back by 0 bases and J by 4 bases. The CDR3 is 18 amino acids. The CDR3 here is CASSLAAPGLAVYNEQFF. Here the CDR3 DNA reads TGTGCCAGCAGCTTAGCGGCCCCGGGACTAGCGGTTTACAATGAGCAGTTCTTC. Together with reference TRBV7-2 and TRBJ2-1, the CDR3 gives the full variable domain: GAGVSQSPSNKVTEKGKDVELRCDPISGHTALYWYRQSLGQGLEFLIYFQGNSAPDKSGLPSDRFSAERTGGSVSTLTIQRTQQEDSAVYLCASSLAAPGLAVYNEQFFGPGTRLTVL.

The J gene is TRBJ2-7, the V gene TRBV6-2 or TRBV6-3; no clear D gene. The DNA end is a closer match to TRBJ2-1, so the J assignment may be wrong. Germline lookup yields CDR1 MNHEY and CDR2 SVGEGT. This CDR3 spans 13 amino acids. DNA of the CDR3: TGTGCCAGCAGACAGTTGTCCTACAATGAGCAGTTCTTC. This sequence encodes CASRQLSYNEQFF.

This clonotype was found a few times. This chain joins TRBV18 and TRBJ2-5, with 14 bases fitting TRBD2. Germline assignment: CDR1 KGHSH and CDR2 LQKENI. With 3 bases clipped from V and 5 bases from J, the junction kept 5 bases outside the gene matches. This CDR3 is 16 amino acids long. The CDR3 nucleotides are TGTGCCAGCTCACCGGGACTAGCGGGAGACGAGGAGACCCAGTACTTC. This translates into CASSPGLAGDEETQYF.

This clonotype has a handful of counts. The chain combines TRBV28 with TRBJ1-2, with D possibly TRBD1 on 5 matching bases. This CDR3 is 14 amino acids long. Germline loops: CDR1 MDHEN, CDR2 SYDVKM. The V end lost 3 bases, the J end lost 6 bases, and 14 bases lay between the germline ends. The DNA of the CDR3 is TGTGCCAGCAGTTTCCCTCCCAGGGCCCATGGCTACACCTTC. It translates to CASSFPPRAHGYTF.

The DNA of the CDR3 is TGTGCTAGTGGTCGTGGACAGACCCCGTACCAAGAGACCCAGTACTTC. This sequence encodes CASGRGQTPYQETQYF. The V call is TRBV12-5, the J call TRBJ2-5; possibly TRBD1 for D (6 bases). V lost 5 bases and J 0 bases, leaving 16 bases between the germline ends. The CDR3 has 16 residues. The germline CDR1 and CDR2 sequences are LGHNT and FRNRAP.

The chain carries TRBV24-1 and TRBJ2-5; 9 nucleotides align to TRBD1. The J call is doubtful: the DNA matches TRBJ2-1 better. The V gene's germline CDR1 is KGHDR and CDR2 SFDVKD. The CDR3 is 15 residues long. CDR3 sequence reads: CATSDPGTGRNEQFF. For the CDR3, the DNA is TGTGCCACCAGTGATCCCGGGACAGGGAGAAATGAGCAGTTCTTC.

This clonotype has just a few counts. This sequence joins TRBV20-1 and TRBJ2-3; 10 nucleotides match TRBD2. This CDR3 is built from 16 residues. Trimming took 1 base from V and 2 from J; bases not matched to a gene: 6. The germline V gene has CDR1 DFQATT and CDR2 SNEGSKA (reference sequence). This CDR3 is CSARVGAGGPTDTQYF. Written as DNA, the CDR3 is TGCAGTGCTAGAGTGGGAGCGGGGGGGCCCACAGATACGCAGTATTTT.

There are a few counts of this clonotype. This chain connects TRBV7-9 to TRBJ2-2, with D uncertain. The CDR3 spans 15 residues. Germline CDR1 SEHNR, CDR2 FQNEAQ (reference sequence). V lost 1 base and J lost 3, with 9 bases in between. The CDR3 loop reads CASSLGSVDTGELFF. For the CDR3, the DNA is TGTGCCAGCAGCTTAGGCTCGGTGGACACCGGGGAGCTGTTTTTT. The variable domain in full, completed from reference TRBV7-9 and TRBJ2-2, reads DTGVSQNPRHKITKRGQNVTFRCDPISEHNRLYWYRQTLGQGPEFLTYFQNEAQLEKSRLLSDRFSAERPKGSFSTLEIQRTEQGDSAMYLCASSLGSVDTGELFFGEGSRLTVL.